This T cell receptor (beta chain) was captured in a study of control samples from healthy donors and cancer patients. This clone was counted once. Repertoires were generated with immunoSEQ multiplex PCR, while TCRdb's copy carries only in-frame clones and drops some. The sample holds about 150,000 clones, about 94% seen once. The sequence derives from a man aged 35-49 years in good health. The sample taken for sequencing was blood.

CDR3 coding DNA: TGTGCCAGCAGTTTTCCGGGGCAGGGCTACACCTTC. Its translation: CASSFPGQGYTF. J is TRBJ1-2 and V is TRBV27; the D gene is possibly TRBD1 (5 bases). The germline V gene has CDR1 MNHEY and CDR2 SMNVEV (reference sequence). V lost 3 bases and J lost 8, with 10 bases in between. The CDR3 consists of 12 residues.